The sequence of this T cell receptor (beta chain) was determined in a study of T-cell reconstitution after alpha-beta-depleted transplantation in children. General study results and limits: Counts and diversity of T cells one year after transplant came mostly from newly produced T cells. Expanded clones from the graft, numbering several hundred, reportedly supplied alpha-beta T cells about two months after transplant.

In regard to this clonotype: Antigen unknown.

This CDR3 spans 14 amino acids. The V segment lost 7 bases and the J segment 9 bases; nucleotides outside the gene matches: 14. Library preparation (for TCRbeta) was performed with unique molecular identifiers. MiXCR, run by TCRdb on the PCR reads, gives a single entry per CDR3 protein. Of a few hundred thousand distinct CDR3 sequences in the sample, over 10% were seen once. This clonotype was sampled from a male patient between 10 and 17 years old who had a stem cell transplant for acute myeloid leukemia, so the T cells may come from the graft donor. Sequenced material: PBMCs, mostly from graft donor cells, taken 360 days after TCRalphabeta/CD19-depleted stem cell transplant. V and J are TRBV12-3 or TRBV12-4 and TRBJ1-1; TRBD1 matches at 7 bases. As DNA, the CDR3 is TGTGCCAGCACCACCTCGGACAGGCTTGAGAAAGCTTTCTTT. It translates to CASTTSDRLEKAFF.